Listed below are T cell receptor beta chains from one sample, sequenced in a study of cytomegalovirus exposure and HLA in healthy donors. Assay used: immunoSEQ multiplex PCR; TCRdb lists only in-frame clones, some missing. The data hold some 110,000 clones, with 70% to 80% observed a single time. Sequenced: PBMCs. The receptors shown here come from a boy aged 5-17 years in good health and CMV-seronegative. Each CDR3 is given with its conserved first and last residue. Each record gives: clone size, D gene, J gene, V gene, CDR3 protein, CDR3 DNA. The D gene is left open where the match is weak. The listing skips clone size in some rows; elsewhere it reads once, few, many or a size class.

NA | NA | TRBJ1-1 | TRBV28 | CASKTGETLIAFF | TGTGCCAGCAAGACCGGGGAGACGTTGATAGCTTTCTTT
few | TRBD2 | TRBJ2-5 | TRBV6-5 | CASSTAGGSQETQYF | TGTGCCAGCTCGACAGCGGGGGGATCCCAAGAGACCCAGTACTTC
NA | NA | TRBJ2-3 | TRBV30 | CAGGGADTQYF | TGTGCCGGCGGAGGGGCAGATACGCAGTATTTT
NA | TRBD1 | TRBJ1-5 | TRBV25-1 | CASSGGTGSNQPQHF | TGTGCCAGCAGTGGAGGGACAGGTAGCAATCAGCCCCAGCATTTT
NA | NA | TRBJ2-5 | TRBV30 | CAWSVRGSSGETQYF | TGTGCCTGGAGTGTACGTGGCTCCTCGGGGGAGACCCAGTACTTC
NA | NA | TRBJ2-7 | TRBV7-9 | CASRPRGRASNEQYF | TGTGCCAGCAGACCCAGGGGACGGGCGTCAAACGAGCAGTACTTC
few | TRBD2 | TRBJ2-3 | TRBV15 | CATSTLRLAGADTQYF | TGTGCCACCAGCACTTTACGACTAGCGGGAGCAGATACGCAGTATTTT
few | NA | TRBJ1-4 | TRBV6-5 | CASWTDRNEKLFF | TGTGCCAGCTGGACAGACCGTAATGAAAAACTGTTTTTT
few | NA | TRBJ2-5 | TRBV7-2 | CASSPDGRGGETQYF | TGTGCCAGCAGCCCAGATGGGCGGGGTGGAGAGACCCAGTACTTC
NA | TRBD1 | TRBJ1-4 | TRBV6-1 | CASSEAGQANEKLFF | TGTGCCAGCAGTGAAGCGGGACAGGCTAATGAAAAACTGTTTTTT
NA | NA | TRBJ2-7 | TRBV21-1 | CASSLKGHLTYEQYF | TGTGCCAGCAGCTTAAAGGGACATCTGACCTACGAGCAGTACTTC
NA | TRBD1 | TRBJ1-1 | TRBV5-6 | CASSLGQVLNTEAFF | TGTGCCAGCAGCTTAGGACAGGTGTTGAACACTGAAGCTTTCTTT
once | NA | TRBJ2-2 | TRBV4-1 | CASSQAAGNTGELFF | TGCGCCAGCAGCCAAGCCGCCGGGAACACCGGGGAGCTGTTTTTT
NA | NA | TRBJ2-2 | TRBV19 | CASRAGGNTGELFF | TGTGCCAGTAGGGCGGGTGGGAACACCGGGGAGCTGTTTTTT
NA | NA | TRBJ2-2 | TRBV9 | CASSVAPDTGELFF | TGTGCCAGCAGCGTAGCTCCGGACACCGGGGAGCTGTTTTTT
NA | TRBD1 | TRBJ2-7 | TRBV7-9 | CASSLSGTGGTGQYF | TGTGCCAGCAGCTTATCGGGGACAGGGGGCACGGGGCAGTACTTC
NA | TRBD1 | TRBJ1-1 | TRBV30 | CAWSHTGAEAFF | TGTGCCTGGAGTCACACAGGGGCAGAAGCTTTCTTT